The 26 T cell receptor beta chains given below trace back to one sample, sequenced in a study of brain metastases from non-small cell lung cancer. Using immunoSEQ multiplex PCR, the repertoire was profiled, and TCRdb retains in-frame clones only, with some absent. The sample lists 2,800 or so clones, roughly 82% occurring once. The specimen sequenced was primary lung tumor tissue. The receptors were gathered from a donor aged 40 or older with non-small cell lung cancer.

This rearrangement joins TRBV7-9 to TRBJ2-2; D unclear. The CDR3 consists of 14 residues. Germline V gene sequence: CDR1 SEHNR, CDR2 FQNEAQ (reference sequence). The germline V and J ends were trimmed by 1 base and 6 bases, with 9 bases remaining between them. The CDR3 reads CASSLGSIPGELFF. CDR3 DNA sequence: TGTGCCAGCAGCTTAGGGTCGATTCCCGGGGAGCTGTTTTTT.

The gene calls are TRBV19 and TRBJ1-4, with TRBD1 matching over 7 bases. J was trimmed by 5 bases and V by 7 bases; bases with no gene match: 7. The V gene's germline CDR1 is LNHDA and CDR2 SQIVND (reference sequence). The CDR3 is 14 amino acids. The CDR3 sequence: CASTPRDRNEKLFF. The CDR3 DNA is TGTGCCAGTACCCCCCGGGACAGAAATGAAAAACTGTTTTTT.

The chain links TRBV5-1 to TRBJ1-1, with D unresolved. Germline V CDR1 and CDR2: SGHRS, YFSETQ. The CDR3 loop spans 14 amino acids. V was clipped by 2 bases and J by 5 bases, with 13 bases between them. The CDR3 nucleotides read TGCGCCAGCAGCTTCGATTTGGGTAGAACTGAAGCTTTCTTT. Amino acids: CASSFDLGRTEAFF.

As for this clone: One end of the junction fails to match germline, which may point to a read error. The identical CDR3 is also encoded by other nucleotide sequences in the sample. The V and J genes are TRBV24-1 and TRBJ2-3, with 11 nucleotides matching TRBD2. Germline V gene lookup returns CDR1 KGHDR and CDR2 SFDVKD. The CDR3 runs 15 residues. CDR3 sequence reads: CATSDQLAGVDTQYF. For the CDR3, the DNA is TGTGCCACTAGTGATCAACTAGCGGGAGTAGATACGCAGTATTTT.

The gene calls are TRBV4-3 and TRBJ1-4; D is unresolved. V gave up 0 bases and J gave up 8 bases, with 16 bases separating them. Germline-derived CDR1 and CDR2 are LGHNA and YSLEER. The CDR3 has 16 residues. CDR3 residues: CASSQDGAAKREKLFF. The CDR3 nucleotides are TGCGCCAGCAGCCAAGATGGAGCCGCAAAGAGGGAAAAACTGTTTTTT.

The rearrangement joins TRBV27 to TRBJ2-3, with a weak D call TRBD2 (5 bases). This CDR3 contains 12 residues. CDR1 is MNHEY and CDR2 is SMNVEV in the germline V gene (reference sequence). V shed 8 bases and J shed 5 bases, with 11 bases lying between them. DNA for the CDR3: TGTGCCAGCCGGGGTCCCGGAGATACGCAGTATTTT. Translating gives CASRGPGDTQYF.

This clone was seen once. The chain employs TRBV30 and TRBJ2-5; D possibly corresponds to TRBD2 (5 bases). Looked up from germline, CDR1 is GTSNPN and CDR2 is SVGIG (reference sequence). The CDR3 runs 19 residues. With 0 bases removed from V and 7 bases from J, the gap between germline ends came to 30 bases. The CDR3 DNA reads as TGTGCCTGGAGTGTGGAGTTCTCGATTGAGGGTGGATTTGTTGGGACCCAGTACTTC. Translation: CAWSVEFSIEGGFVGTQYF.

V and J are TRBV5-4 and TRBJ2-7; D not resolved. With 1 base removed from V and 6 bases from J, the gap between germline ends came to 8 bases. The germline V gene has CDR1 SGHNT and CDR2 YYREEE (reference sequence). CDR3 size: 12 residues. CDR3 coding DNA: TGTGCCAGCAGCTTGCCACAAACCGAGCAGTACTTC. Amino acid sequence: CASSLPQTEQYF.

The table lists this clone with a few counts. The chain couples TRBV30 to TRBJ1-2, with D maybe TRBD1 (5 bases). Germline V lookup: CDR1 GTSNPN, CDR2 SVGIG (reference sequence). The CDR3 is 12 residues long. With 1 base removed from V and 4 bases from J, the gap between germline ends came to 7 bases. The CDR3 nucleotides read TGTGCCTGGAGTGGACAGCCCTATGGCTACACCTTC. Protein: CAWSGQPYGYTF.

This clone came up a few times. This chain joins TRBV3-1 (or the pseudogene TRBV3-2) and TRBJ2-3; D gene ambiguous. Trimming took off 0 bases at V and 0 bases at J, with 10 bases between the two ends. This CDR3 spans 16 amino acids. Per the germline V gene, CDR1 is LGHDT and CDR2 is YNNKEL (reference sequence). The CDR3 DNA is TGTGCCAGCAGCCAAGATTGGTGGGGTAGCACAGATACGCAGTATTTT. As protein: CASSQDWWGSTDTQYF.

The CDR3 nucleotides read TGTGCCAGTATGGGGGCTATCGGGGGGTTTGAGCAGTTCTTC. It specifies CASMGAIGGFEQFF. The J gene is TRBJ2-1, the V gene TRBV19; D possibly corresponds to TRBD2 (7 bases). V lost 7 bases and J 9 bases, leaving 19 bases between the germline ends. CDR3 length: 14 amino acids. In germline, CDR1 is LNHDA, CDR2 SQIVND (reference sequence).

The chain employs TRBV28 and TRBJ2-1, with 10 bases matching TRBD1. The CDR3 runs 14 residues. Germline CDR1 is MDHEN and CDR2 is SYDVKM. The V gene end was trimmed by 5 bases and the J gene end by 8 bases; junction bases not matched to a gene: 6. CDR3 amino acids: CASSLWDRGDEQFF. For the CDR3, the DNA is TGTGCCAGCAGTCTCTGGGACAGGGGTGATGAGCAGTTCTTC.

This clone has a handful of counts. The rearrangement uses TRBV18 and TRBJ2-7; TRBD1 is a possible D gene (6 bases). From germline, CDR1 is KGHSH and CDR2 LQKENI. V was clipped by 6 bases and J by 4 bases, with 10 bases between them. CDR3 length equals 12 residues. This chain's CDR3 is CASSVTGYEQYF. DNA of the CDR3: TGTGCCAGCTCCGTTACAGGGTACGAGCAGTACTTC.

V is TRBV29-1 and J is TRBJ2-5; the D gene is possibly TRBD2 (6 bases). With 6 bases removed from V and 4 bases from J, the gap between germline ends came to 15 bases. This CDR3 comprises 13 residues. CDR1 is SQVTM and CDR2 is ANQGSEA in the germline V gene. CDR3 DNA: TGCAGCGTCGGGGGTGGTAGGGGAGAGACCCAGTACTTC. Its translation is CSVGGGRGETQYF.

The chain combines TRBV7-3 with TRBJ1-2, with a possible D match to TRBD1 (5 bases). Germline V CDR1 and CDR2: SGHTA, FQGTGA. Trimming left V 3 bases short and J 4 bases short, with 9 bases between. The CDR3 sequence is 13 residues long. The CDR3: CASSLGPRYGYTF. As DNA, the CDR3 is TGTGCCAGCAGCTTGGGGCCCCGCTATGGCTACACCTTC.

The chain combines TRBV11-1 with TRBJ2-7; no definite D call. Germline lookup yields CDR1 SGHAT and CDR2 FQDESV (reference sequence). This CDR3 has 11 amino acids. V was pared by 1 base and J by 5 bases, with 3 bases between. Here the CDR3 reads CASSLDNEQYF. Written as DNA, the CDR3 is TGTGCCAGCAGCTTAGACAACGAGCAGTACTTC.

The chain joins TRBV24-1 to TRBJ2-5, with 9 bases lining up with TRBD2. Germline trimming cut 1 base from V and 5 bases from J; bases unmatched to any gene: 7. Germline CDR1 reads KGHDR; CDR2 reads SFDVKD. The CDR3 length is 16 residues. CDR3 coding DNA: TGTGCCACCAGTGATTTTGGACTAGCGTCTGTTGAGACCCAGTACTTC. Protein product: CATSDFGLASVETQYF.

This chain links TRBV5-6 with TRBJ1-5; 9 bases agree with TRBD1. CDR3 length: 17 residues. Germline V lookup: CDR1 SGHDT, CDR2 YYEEEE. The trim removed 4 bases at V and 3 bases at J, leaving 11 bases unmatched. The CDR3: CASSIQTGTGHNQPQHF. In DNA, the CDR3 is TGTGCCAGCAGCATACAAACCGGGACAGGGCACAATCAGCCCCAGCATTTT.

V and J are TRBV19 and TRBJ2-2, with 8 nucleotides matching TRBD2. In germline, CDR1 is LNHDA, CDR2 SQIVND (reference sequence). Trimming at V came to 9 bases and at J to 4 bases, leaving 7 bases not matched to a gene. The CDR3 length is 14 residues. DNA for the CDR3: TGTGCCAGCCGACTAGCGATGGGCACCGGGGAGCTGTTTTTT. It encodes CASRLAMGTGELFF.

V and J are TRBV14 and TRBJ2-1; D gene unclear. The CDR3 totals 14 residues. Germline-derived CDR1 and CDR2 are SGHDN and FVKESK. Trimming removed 1 base from V and 5 bases from J, with 9 bases in between. CDR3 amino acids: CASSQVTENNEQFF. The CDR3 nucleotides read TGTGCCAGCAGCCAAGTAACTGAGAACAATGAGCAGTTCTTC.

The gene calls are TRBV3-1 (or the pseudogene TRBV3-2) and TRBJ1-1; the D is unclear. The CDR3 extends over 15 amino acids. V lost 5 bases and J lost 4, with 17 bases in between. Per the germline V gene, CDR1 is LGHDT and CDR2 is YNNKEL (reference sequence). The CDR3 bases are TGTGCCAGCAGCACACCATTTCCCATTCGCACTGAAGCTTTCTTT. Its translation: CASSTPFPIRTEAFF.

The rearrangement joins TRBV3-1 (or the pseudogene TRBV3-2) to TRBJ1-6; the D is unclear. CDR3 size: 16 residues. V was cut by 5 bases and J by 5 bases, with 16 bases left in between. Germline V gene data show CDR1 as LGHDT and CDR2 as YNNKEL (reference sequence). This chain's CDR3 is CASSSRFIHHNSPLHF. CDR3 coding DNA: TGTGCCAGCAGCTCGAGGTTCATACATCATAATTCACCCCTCCACTTT.

On this clone: One end of the junction varies from germline; a read error may be responsible. This sequence joins TRBV3-1 (or the pseudogene TRBV3-2) and TRBJ2-3; D is unresolved. The CDR3 length is 15 residues. The germline V gene encodes CDR1 LGHDT and CDR2 YNNKEL (reference sequence). The CDR3 DNA reads as TGTGCCAGCAGCCAAGAAGGGCTAGGCACAGATATGCAGTATTTT. Amino acids: CASSQEGLGTDMQYF.

This chain uses TRBV30 with TRBJ1-5, with a weak D call TRBD1 (5 bases). The length of the CDR3 is 15 residues. CDR1 and CDR2 from the germline V gene are GTSNPN and SVGIG (reference sequence). Trimming shortened V by 3 bases and J by 3 bases, and 15 bases separated the two germline ends. The CDR3 protein is CAWSLGDRFNQPQHF. CDR3 bases: TGTGCCTGGAGCCTCGGGGACCGGTTCAATCAGCCCCAGCATTTT. The full variable domain, with the rest looked up from reference TRBV30 and TRBJ1-5, is SQTIHQWPATLVQPVGSPLSLECTVEGTSNPNLYWYRQAAGRGLQLLFYSVGIGQISSEVPQNLSASRPQDRQFILSSKKLLLSDSGFYLCAWSLGDRFNQPQHFGDGTRLSIL.

The gene calls are TRBV7-3 and TRBJ2-3; 8 nucleotides match TRBD2. The CDR3 is made up of 17 amino acids. J gave up 2 bases and V 2 bases, and 9 bases lay outside the gene matches. Germline lookup yields CDR1 SGHTA and CDR2 FQGTGA. The CDR3 nucleotides are TGTGCCAGCAGCTTAGCGGGCGCGGGAGGACCCACAGATACGCAGTATTTT. Translated: CASSLAGAGGPTDTQYF.

The rearrangement uses TRBV25-1 and TRBJ2-2, with TRBD2 identical over 10 bases. The V gene end was trimmed by 4 bases and the J gene end by 8 bases; junction bases not matched to a gene: 7. This CDR3 region has 15 residues. The germline V gene encodes CDR1 MGHDK and CDR2 SYGVNS. This CDR3 reads CASSAASGRAGELFF. The CDR3 DNA follows: TGTGCCAGCAGTGCGGCTAGCGGGAGAGCTGGGGAGCTGTTTTTT.